Below are 17 T cell receptor beta chains sequenced from a single sample in a study of T cell responses to AZD1222 COVID-19 vaccine. Clones were read by immunoSEQ multiplex PCR, and TCRdb kept only the in-frame ones, dropping some. The sample holds roughly 25,000 clones; 70% to 90% are singletons and the top ten take 6.5% to 10%. This specimen was peripheral blood, taken 28 days after the second AZD1222 dose. Receptors originate from an adult who received the AZD1222 COVID-19 vaccine.

This clone appeared once. This sequence joins TRBV19 and TRBJ1-6; 9 bases match TRBD1. The CDR3 consists of 15 residues. CDR1 and CDR2 from the germline V gene are LNHDA and SQIVND (reference sequence). V lost 3 bases, J lost 7 bases, and 4 bases stayed unmatched. For the CDR3, the DNA is TGTGCCAGTAGTATCTCTGGACAGGGGAATTCACCCCTCCACTTT. Protein sequence: CASSISGQGNSPLHF.

The V gene is TRBV28, the J gene TRBJ2-1, with TRBD2 matching over 10 bases. The germline gives CDR1 MDHEN, CDR2 SYDVKM. CDR3 length: 17 amino acids. Trimming removed 6 bases from V and 8 bases from J; junction bases left unmatched: 16. CDR3 DNA sequence: TGTGCCAGCAGCCTGGGCTCGGCTAGCGGGAGCATGGATGAGCAGTTCTTC. Its protein product is CASSLGSASGSMDEQFF.

This rearrangement joins TRBV18 to TRBJ2-7, with TRBD2 as a possible D gene (6 bases). Germline V gene sequence: CDR1 KGHSH, CDR2 LQKENI. The CDR3 sequence is 13 residues long. V shed 4 bases and J shed 2 bases, with 9 bases lying between them. The chain's CDR3 is CASSQGEAYEQYF. The CDR3 DNA reads TGTGCCAGCTCACAAGGGGAGGCCTACGAGCAGTACTTC.

This clone has more than one count but fewer than ten. V is TRBV19 and J is TRBJ1-1, with TRBD1 matching 10 bases. J was trimmed by 4 bases and V by 6 bases; bases with no gene match: 5. This CDR3 spans 14 amino acids. Germline V gene data show CDR1 as LNHDA and CDR2 as SQIVND (reference sequence). CDR3 sequence reads: CASSPGQGSTEAFF. CDR3 coding DNA: TGTGCCAGTAGCCCGGGACAGGGGAGCACTGAAGCTTTCTTT.

The chain employs TRBV19 and TRBJ1-1; TRBD1 agrees at 7 bases. Trimming at V came to 6 bases and at J to 4 bases, leaving 2 bases not matched to a gene. CDR3 length: 12 amino acids. Germline assignment: CDR1 LNHDA and CDR2 SQIVND (reference sequence). CDR3 coding DNA: TGTGCCAGTAGCCGGACAGGCACTGAAGCTTTCTTT. Translated: CASSRTGTEAFF.

The rearrangement uses TRBV19 and TRBJ2-3; D gene ambiguous. V lost 0 bases, J lost 1 base, and 17 bases lay in between. The CDR3 extends over 18 amino acids. Germline CDR1 LNHDA, CDR2 SQIVND (reference sequence). CDR3 bases: TGTGCCAGTAGTATAGACCACTCTTCGGGTGCGGGCACAGATACGCAGTATTTT. This codes for CASSIDHSSGAGTDTQYF.

This chain connects TRBV3-1 (or the pseudogene TRBV3-2) to TRBJ2-7; no clear D gene. V lost 0 bases and J lost 9, with 12 bases in between. This CDR3 region has 13 residues. Germline V gene lookup returns CDR1 LGHDT and CDR2 YNNKEL (reference sequence). The CDR3 sequence: CASSQDEAQGQYF. In DNA, the CDR3 is TGTGCCAGCAGCCAAGATGAGGCCCAAGGGCAGTACTTC.

This clone was recorded a few times. This chain connects TRBV5-1 to TRBJ1-1, with 8 bases identical to TRBD1. Germline V gives CDR1 SGHRS, CDR2 YFSETQ. The V gene end was trimmed by 1 base and the J gene end by 5 bases; junction bases not matched to a gene: 1. The CDR3 has 13 amino acids. CDR3 in amino acids: CASSLTGGTEAFF. In DNA, the CDR3 is TGCGCCAGCAGCTTGACAGGGGGTACTGAAGCTTTCTTT.

The chain links TRBV28 to TRBJ2-7; 12 bases are a match to TRBD1. The V gene end was trimmed by 4 bases and the J gene end by 7 bases; junction bases not matched to a gene: 8. There are 15 residues in the CDR3. Germline CDR1 MDHEN, CDR2 SYDVKM. CDR3 protein: CASSSPGTGGQEQYF. The CDR3 DNA sequence: TGTGCCAGCAGTTCCCCTGGGACAGGGGGCCAAGAGCAGTACTTC.

This chain uses TRBV7-3 with TRBJ2-3, with 7 bases fitting TRBD2. V was clipped by 2 bases and J by 1 base; unmatched bases: 6. CDR3 length: 16 amino acids. In germline, CDR1 is SGHTA, CDR2 FQGTGA. The CDR3 nucleotides are TGTGCCAGCAGCTTAGTTGGGGCGGGAGGCACAGATACGCAGTATTTT. It encodes CASSLVGAGGTDTQYF.

The rearrangement joins TRBV7-9 to TRBJ1-3; tentatively, D is TRBD1 (6 bases). Germline V gene lookup returns CDR1 SEHNR and CDR2 FQNEAQ (reference sequence). The length of the CDR3 is 16 residues. V lost 6 bases, J lost 3 bases, and 18 bases lay in between. The CDR3 loop is CASRPNTGTGGNTIYF. CDR3 in DNA: TGTGCCAGCAGGCCGAATACAGGGACTGGTGGAAACACCATATATTTT.

The J gene is TRBJ2-6, the V gene TRBV18; unclear D gene. Germline-derived CDR1 and CDR2 are KGHSH and LQKENI. V was pared by 4 bases and J by 0 bases, with 7 bases between. This CDR3 is built from 15 residues. The CDR3 DNA reads TGTGCCAGCTCACTCGTCCTCTCTGGGGCCAACGTCCTGACTTTC. Protein: CASSLVLSGANVLTF.

The rearrangement links TRBV5-1 to TRBJ2-2; TRBD2 agrees at 11 bases. The CDR3 totals 15 residues. Germline CDR1 is SGHRS and CDR2 is YFSETQ. V lost 5 bases to trimming and J lost 4 bases; unmatched junction nucleotides: 4. The CDR3 DNA is TGCGCCAGCAGTACTAGCGGGGGAACCACCGGGGAGCTGTTTTTT. Amino acids: CASSTSGGTTGELFF. Complete variable domain (other parts from reference TRBV5-1 and TRBJ2-2): KAGVTQTPRYLIKTRGQQVTLSCSPISGHRSVSWYQQTPGQGLQFLFEYFSETQRNKGNFPGRFSGRQFSNSRSEMNVSTLELGDSALYLCASSTSGGTTGELFFGEGSRLTVL.

The chain is built from TRBV30 and TRBJ1-1; D remains ambiguous. In germline, CDR1 is GTSNPN, CDR2 SVGIG (reference sequence). Between the trimmed V and J ends, which lost 0 bases and 11 bases, there was a span of 16 bases. This CDR3 contains 13 residues. CDR3 DNA sequence: TGTGCCTGGAGTGTAACGGGCGGGGTCCGCGCTTTCTTT. Translation gives CAWSVTGGVRAFF.

The V gene is TRBV7-2, the J gene TRBJ2-1; 9 bases match TRBD2. The CDR3 has 18 residues. Trimming cost V 1 base and J 1 base; bases outside gene matches: 8. The germline V gene encodes CDR1 SGHTA and CDR2 FQGNSA. The CDR3 sequence is CASSLVVTSGFSYNEQFF. CDR3 sequence (DNA): TGTGCCAGCAGCTTAGTGGTGACTAGCGGATTTTCCTACAATGAGCAGTTCTTC.

The chain joins TRBV5-1 to TRBJ1-3; D is uncertain. The CDR3 is made up of 15 amino acids. V gave up 0 bases and J gave up 4 bases, with 11 bases separating them. Per germline, CDR1 SGHRS and CDR2 YFSETQ. This CDR3 is CASSLGTSTGNTIYF. CDR3 DNA sequence: TGCGCCAGCAGCTTGGGAACGTCTACAGGAAACACCATATATTTT.

The chain couples TRBV7-2 to TRBJ1-5; D possibly corresponds to TRBD1 (5 bases). Deletions cut 4 bases from V and 5 bases from J, with 12 bases between. Germline lookup yields CDR1 SGHTA and CDR2 FQGNSA. The CDR3 runs to 14 residues. The CDR3 bases are TGTGCCAGCAGCTCCCACCGGGGGGATCAGCCCCAGCATTTT. Amino acids: CASSSHRGDQPQHF.